Below, one T cell receptor (beta chain) is given with its context. In terms of age and location, participants ranged from roughly 18 to 100 years and lived in around 22 US areas. Recovered status in Cohort 3 required two negative PCRs, clearance, or symptom resolution. In the authors' workflow: Estimated nucleated cell counts came from reference gene primer amplification. The table came from immunoSEQ multiplex PCR; TCRdb's copy has only in-frame clones and leaves some out. The V and J calls and the clone size are those of that table, but D and trimming were determined from the DNA. The sample includes over 300,000 clones, 70% to 90% of them seen just once. The data were taken from a study of blood T cell repertoires in COVID-19. Whole-study context: The cDNA or gDNA used as material had been derived from T cells, B-cell-depleted T cells, or PBMCs.

Germline loops: CDR1 MNHEY, CDR2 SVGAGI. This CDR3 is 14 amino acids long. The germline V and J ends were trimmed by 0 bases and 3 bases, with 8 bases remaining between them. Material: PBMCs or T cells enriched from blood (not recorded which). The receptor's source is a young man who had recovered from COVID-19. This chain connects TRBV6-5 to TRBJ1-1, with D possibly TRBD1 on 5 matching bases. Here the CDR3 reads CASSYSQTDTEAFF. CDR3 DNA sequence: TGTGCCAGCAGTTACTCTCAGACAGACACTGAAGCTTTCTTT.